A single TCR beta chain is shown here with its context. Its matching antigen is unknown. This entry belongs to a study of cytomegalovirus exposure and HLA in healthy donors. Regarding the study as a whole: Prior analysis indicated that the majority of TCR beta V segments exhibited productivity approximately 87% or approximately 30% of the time. Accurate prediction of HLA-A and HLA-B alleles (for most subjects) was reportedly achieved from TCR beta sequences.

J was trimmed by 4 bases and V by 3 bases; bases with no gene match: 6. The length of the CDR3 is 15 residues. Per the germline V gene, CDR1 is SGHKS and CDR2 is YYEKEE (reference sequence). Primers for the PCR totalled 60 Vbeta and 13 Jbeta. As processed by the authors: In a later analysis, around 87 million unique TCR beta chains included roughly 11 million shared by two or more donors. Clones were read by immunoSEQ multiplex PCR, and TCRdb kept only the in-frame ones, dropping some. V, J and clone size derive from that table, while D and trimming were established from the DNA sequence. The data show under 250,000 clones, with 65% to 90% seen just once and 2% to 2.5% held by the top ten.

Sequences were obtained from PBMCs. The clonotype comes from a woman aged 50 to 65 in good health and CMV-seronegative. The V gene is TRBV5-5, the J gene TRBJ2-3, with 9 nucleotides matching TRBD2. CDR3 sequence (DNA): TGTGCCAGCAGCTCTCTAAGCGGGAGGTCAGATACGCAGTATTTT. Its protein is CASSSLSGRSDTQYF.